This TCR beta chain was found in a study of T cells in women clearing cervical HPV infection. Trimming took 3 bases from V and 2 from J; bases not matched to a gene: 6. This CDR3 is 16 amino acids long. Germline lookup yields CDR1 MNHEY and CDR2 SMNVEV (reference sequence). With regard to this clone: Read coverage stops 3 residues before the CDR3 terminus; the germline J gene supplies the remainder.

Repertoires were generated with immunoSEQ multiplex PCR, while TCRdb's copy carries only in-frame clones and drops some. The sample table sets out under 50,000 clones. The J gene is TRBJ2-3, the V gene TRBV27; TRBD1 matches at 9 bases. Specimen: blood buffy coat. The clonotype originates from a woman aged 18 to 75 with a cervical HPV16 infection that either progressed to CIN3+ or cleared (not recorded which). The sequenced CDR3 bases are TGTGCCAGCAGTTTGACAGGGGGGGTTGTCACAGATACG. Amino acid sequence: CASSLTGGVVTDT. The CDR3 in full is CASSLTGGVVTDTQYF.